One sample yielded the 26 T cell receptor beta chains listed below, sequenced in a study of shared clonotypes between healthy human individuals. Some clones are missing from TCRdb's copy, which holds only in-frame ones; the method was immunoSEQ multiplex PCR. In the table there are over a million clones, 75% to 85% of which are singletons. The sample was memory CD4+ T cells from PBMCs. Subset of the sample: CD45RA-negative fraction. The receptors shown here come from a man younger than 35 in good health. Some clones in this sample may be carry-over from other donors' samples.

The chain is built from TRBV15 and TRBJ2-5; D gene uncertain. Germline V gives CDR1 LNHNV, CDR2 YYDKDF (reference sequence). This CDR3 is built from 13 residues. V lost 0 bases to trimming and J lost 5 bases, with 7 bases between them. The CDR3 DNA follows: TGTGCCACCAGCAGAGATTCTGTTGAGACCCAGTACTTC. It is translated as CATSRDSVETQYF.

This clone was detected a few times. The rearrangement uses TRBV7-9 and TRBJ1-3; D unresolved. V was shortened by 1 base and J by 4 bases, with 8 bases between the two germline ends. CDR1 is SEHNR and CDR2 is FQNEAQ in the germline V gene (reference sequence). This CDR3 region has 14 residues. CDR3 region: CASSLDNTGNTIYF. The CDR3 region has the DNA TGTGCCAGCAGCTTAGATAATACGGGAAACACCATATATTTT.

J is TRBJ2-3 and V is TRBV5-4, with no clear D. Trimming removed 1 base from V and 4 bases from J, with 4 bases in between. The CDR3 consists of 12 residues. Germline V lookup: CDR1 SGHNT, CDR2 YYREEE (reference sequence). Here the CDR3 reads CASSLRPDTQYF. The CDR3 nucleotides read TGTGCCAGCAGCTTGAGACCAGATACGCAGTATTTT.

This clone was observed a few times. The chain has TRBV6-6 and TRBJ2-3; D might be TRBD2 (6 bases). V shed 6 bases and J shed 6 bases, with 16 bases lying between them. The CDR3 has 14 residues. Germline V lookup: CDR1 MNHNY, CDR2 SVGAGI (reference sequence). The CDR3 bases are TGTGCCAGCAGCCTGTTACTAGCCCCGGATACGCAGTATTTT. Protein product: CASSLLLAPDTQYF.

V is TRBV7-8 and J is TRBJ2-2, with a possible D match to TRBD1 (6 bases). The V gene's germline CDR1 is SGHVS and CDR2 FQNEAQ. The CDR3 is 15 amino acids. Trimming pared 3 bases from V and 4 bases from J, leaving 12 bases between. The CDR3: CASSFDRPFTGELFF. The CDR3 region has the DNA TGTGCCAGCAGCTTTGACAGGCCCTTCACCGGGGAGCTGTTTTTT.

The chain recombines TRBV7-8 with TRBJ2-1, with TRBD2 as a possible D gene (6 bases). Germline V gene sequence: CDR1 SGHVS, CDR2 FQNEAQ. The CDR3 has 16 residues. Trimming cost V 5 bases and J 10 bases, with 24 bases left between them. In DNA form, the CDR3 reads TGTGCCAGCAGCCTCCAATCGGGGCTAGCGCCGGAAGAGCAGTTCTTC. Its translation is CASSLQSGLAPEEQFF.

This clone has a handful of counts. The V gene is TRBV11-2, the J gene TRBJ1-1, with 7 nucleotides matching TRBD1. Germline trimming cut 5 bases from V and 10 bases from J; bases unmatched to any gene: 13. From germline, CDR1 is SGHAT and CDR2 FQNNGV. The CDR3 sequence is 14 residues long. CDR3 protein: CASSIVPGGSVAFF. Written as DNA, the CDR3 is TGTGCCAGCAGCATAGTCCCAGGGGGGTCGGTAGCTTTCTTT.

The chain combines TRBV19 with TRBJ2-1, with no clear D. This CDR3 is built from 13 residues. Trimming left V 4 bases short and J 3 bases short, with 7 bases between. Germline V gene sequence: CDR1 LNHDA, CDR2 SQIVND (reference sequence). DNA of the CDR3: TGTGCCAGTAGTACGAGTAACTACAATGAGCAGTTCTTC. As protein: CASSTSNYNEQFF.

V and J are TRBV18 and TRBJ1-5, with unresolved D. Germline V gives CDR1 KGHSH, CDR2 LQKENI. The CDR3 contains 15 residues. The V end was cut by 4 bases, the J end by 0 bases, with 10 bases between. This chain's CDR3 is CASSRNRNSNQPQHF. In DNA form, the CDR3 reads TGTGCCAGCTCACGCAACAGAAATAGCAATCAGCCCCAGCATTTT.

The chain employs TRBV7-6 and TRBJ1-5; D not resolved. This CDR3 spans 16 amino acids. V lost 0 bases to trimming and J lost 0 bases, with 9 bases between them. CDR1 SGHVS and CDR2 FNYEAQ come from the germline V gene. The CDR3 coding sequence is TGTGCCAGCAGCTTAGCTGGGCACTATAGCAATCAGCCCCAGCATTTT. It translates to CASSLAGHYSNQPQHF.

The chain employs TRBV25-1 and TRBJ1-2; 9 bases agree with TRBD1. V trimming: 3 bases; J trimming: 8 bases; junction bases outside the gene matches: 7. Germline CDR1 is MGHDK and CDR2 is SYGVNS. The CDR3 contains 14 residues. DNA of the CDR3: TGTGCCAGCAGTGAGAGGGACAGGGTGGAAGGCTACACCTTC. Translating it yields CASSERDRVEGYTF.

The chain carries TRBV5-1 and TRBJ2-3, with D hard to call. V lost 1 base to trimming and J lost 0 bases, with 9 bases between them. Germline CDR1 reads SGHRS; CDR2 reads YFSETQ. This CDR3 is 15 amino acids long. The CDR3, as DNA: TGCGCCAGCAGCTTGATTCCCCAGAGCACAGATACGCAGTATTTT. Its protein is CASSLIPQSTDTQYF.

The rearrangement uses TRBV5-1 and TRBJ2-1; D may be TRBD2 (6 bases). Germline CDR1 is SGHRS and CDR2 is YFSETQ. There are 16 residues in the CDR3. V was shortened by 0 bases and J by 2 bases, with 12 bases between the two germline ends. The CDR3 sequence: CASSLGLGRTYNEQFF. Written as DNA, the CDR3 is TGCGCCAGCAGCTTGGGACTAGGAAGAACCTACAATGAGCAGTTCTTC.

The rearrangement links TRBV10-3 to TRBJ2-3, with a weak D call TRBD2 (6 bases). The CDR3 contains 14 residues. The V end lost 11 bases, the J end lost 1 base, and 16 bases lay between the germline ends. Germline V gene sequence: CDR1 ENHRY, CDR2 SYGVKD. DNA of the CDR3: TGTGCCGCCCAGAGGGGACTTGGCACAGATACGCAGTATTTT. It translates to CAAQRGLGTDTQYF.

The CDR3 loop is CASSYRQGIGELFF. The CDR3 DNA follows: TGTGCCAGCAGTTACCGACAGGGGATCGGGGAGCTGTTTTTT. This rearrangement joins TRBV6-5 to TRBJ2-2; 8 bases align to TRBD1. J lost 7 bases, V lost 2 bases, and 3 bases had no gene match. This CDR3 has 14 residues. Germline assignment: CDR1 MNHEY and CDR2 SVGAGI.

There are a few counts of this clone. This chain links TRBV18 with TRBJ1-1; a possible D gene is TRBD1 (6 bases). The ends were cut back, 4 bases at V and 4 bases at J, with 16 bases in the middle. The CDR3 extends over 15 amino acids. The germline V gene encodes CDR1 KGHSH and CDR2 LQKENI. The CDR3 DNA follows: TGTGCCAGCTCACGGCCGGGGGGGCAAGGCACTGAAGCTTTCTTT. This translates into CASSRPGGQGTEAFF.

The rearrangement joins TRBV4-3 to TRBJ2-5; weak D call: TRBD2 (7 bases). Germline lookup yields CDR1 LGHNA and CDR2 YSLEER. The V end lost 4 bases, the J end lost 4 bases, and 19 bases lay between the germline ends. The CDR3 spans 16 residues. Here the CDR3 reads CASSLEGGGSVETQYF. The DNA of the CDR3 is TGCGCCAGCAGCCTGGAGGGGGGAGGGTCCGTAGAGACCCAGTACTTC.

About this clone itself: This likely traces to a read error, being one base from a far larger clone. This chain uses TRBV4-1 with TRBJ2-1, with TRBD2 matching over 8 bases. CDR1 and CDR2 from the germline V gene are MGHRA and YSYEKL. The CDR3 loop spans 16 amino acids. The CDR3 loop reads CASSHTSGRTYDEQFF. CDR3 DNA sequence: TGCGCCAGCAGTCATACTAGCGGAAGGACCTACGATGAGCAGTTCTTC.

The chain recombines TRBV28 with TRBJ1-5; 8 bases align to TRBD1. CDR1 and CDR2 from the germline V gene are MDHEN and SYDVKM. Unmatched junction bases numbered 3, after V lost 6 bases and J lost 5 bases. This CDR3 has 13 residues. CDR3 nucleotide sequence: TGTGCCAGCAGCAACAGGGGGGATCAGCCCCAGCATTTT. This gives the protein CASSNRGDQPQHF.

The CDR3, as DNA: TGTGCCTGGGCCAGAGGGATACAAGGAGGTCCAGATACGCAGTATTTT. Encoded protein: CAWARGIQGGPDTQYF. The chain couples TRBV30 to TRBJ2-3; tentatively, D is TRBD2 (5 bases). The CDR3 has 16 residues. The V gene's germline CDR1 is GTSNPN and CDR2 SVGIG (reference sequence). Trimming pared 5 bases from V and 4 bases from J, leaving 22 bases between.

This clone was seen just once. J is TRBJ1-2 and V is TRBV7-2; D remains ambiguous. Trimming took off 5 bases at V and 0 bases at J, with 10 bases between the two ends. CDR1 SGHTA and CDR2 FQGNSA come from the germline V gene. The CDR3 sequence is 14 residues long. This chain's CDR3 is CASSVQLANYGYTF. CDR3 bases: TGTGCCAGCAGCGTACAATTAGCTAACTATGGCTACACCTTC.

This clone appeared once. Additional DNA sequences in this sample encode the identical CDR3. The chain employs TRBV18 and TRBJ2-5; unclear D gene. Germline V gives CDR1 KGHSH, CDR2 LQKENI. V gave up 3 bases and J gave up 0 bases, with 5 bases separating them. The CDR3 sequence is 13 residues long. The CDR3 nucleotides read TGTGCCAGCTCACCGGGATACCAAGAGACCCAGTACTTC. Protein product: CASSPGYQETQYF.

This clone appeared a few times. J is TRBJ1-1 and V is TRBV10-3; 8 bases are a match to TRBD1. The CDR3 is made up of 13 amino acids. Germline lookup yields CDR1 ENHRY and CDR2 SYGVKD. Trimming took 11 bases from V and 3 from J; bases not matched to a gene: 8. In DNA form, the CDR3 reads TGTGCCGCTCAAGGACAGGGCCACACTGAAGCTTTCTTT. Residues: CAAQGQGHTEAFF.

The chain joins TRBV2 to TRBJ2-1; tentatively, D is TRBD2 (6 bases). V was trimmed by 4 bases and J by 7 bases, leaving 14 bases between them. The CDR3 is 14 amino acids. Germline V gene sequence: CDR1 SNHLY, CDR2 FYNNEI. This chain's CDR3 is CASSGARGTNEQFF. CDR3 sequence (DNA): TGTGCCAGCAGTGGCGCGCGGGGTACGAATGAGCAGTTCTTC.

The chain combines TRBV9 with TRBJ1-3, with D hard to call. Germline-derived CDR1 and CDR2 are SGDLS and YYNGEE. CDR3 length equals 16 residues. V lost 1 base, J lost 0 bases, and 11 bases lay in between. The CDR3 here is CASSVSAASSGNTIYF. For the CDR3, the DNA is TGTGCCAGCAGCGTATCAGCCGCGAGCTCTGGAAACACCATATATTTT. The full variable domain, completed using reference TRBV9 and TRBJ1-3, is DSGVTQTPKHLITATGQRVTLRCSPRSGDLSVYWYQQSLDQGLQFLIQYYNGEERAKGNILERFSAQQFPDLHSELNLSSLELGDSALYFCASSVSAASSGNTIYFGEGSWLTVV.

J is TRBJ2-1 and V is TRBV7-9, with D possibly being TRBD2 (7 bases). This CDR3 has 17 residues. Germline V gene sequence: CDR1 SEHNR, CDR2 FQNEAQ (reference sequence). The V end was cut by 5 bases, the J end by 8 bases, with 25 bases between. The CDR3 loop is CASSPRWGRGPWDEQFF. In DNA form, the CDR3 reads TGTGCCAGCAGCCCACGTTGGGGGCGGGGGCCTTGGGATGAGCAGTTCTTC.